A single TCR beta chain is shown here with its context. Germline V CDR1 and CDR2: WSHSY, SAAADI. The CDR3 spans 14 residues. V lost 7 bases and J lost 4, with 13 bases in between. This sample was taken from a study of radiotherapy plus CTLA-4 blockade in lung cancer. Measured with immunoSEQ multiplex PCR; TCRdb has only the in-frame clones, and not every one. This table holds 75,000 to 95,000 clones, 55% to 75% found once. The TCR sequence derives from a human donor with non-small cell lung cancer that progressed on radiotherapy plus ipilimumab. The sample consisted of peripheral blood, taken from a patient treated with radiotherapy plus ipilimumab. The rearrangement links TRBV10-2 to TRBJ2-2; the D gene is possibly TRBD1 (7 bases). The CDR3 spells CASKGRTGTGELFF. DNA of the CDR3: TGCGCCAGCAAGGGGAGGACAGGCACCGGGGAGCTGTTTTTT.